Each of the 19 T cell receptor beta chains below was sequenced from the same sample in a study of shared clonotypes between healthy human individuals. Produced via immunoSEQ multiplex PCR; TCRdb's table is partial and in-frame only. The sample contains around 500,000 clones, around 85% of which appear only once. Sequenced material: PBMCs. These receptors came from a woman aged 40 to 50 in good health. Some clones in this sample may be carry-over from other donors' samples.

This clone occurred a few times. V and J are TRBV28 and TRBJ2-7, with 12 nucleotides matching TRBD2. V trimming: 6 bases; J trimming: 1 base; junction bases outside the gene matches: 4. The CDR3 runs to 15 residues. Germline CDR1 and CDR2: MDHEN and SYDVKM. The CDR3 is CASRITSGRSYEQYF. As DNA, the CDR3 is TGTGCCAGCAGAATTACTAGCGGGAGGTCCTACGAGCAGTACTTC.

This clone was detected only a few times. The rearrangement uses TRBV7-2 and TRBJ1-1; 8 positions agree with TRBD1. Germline CDR1 reads SGHTA; CDR2 reads FQGNSA. J lost 3 bases, V lost 4 bases, and 4 bases had no gene match. The CDR3 has 14 amino acids. This CDR3 reads CASSSYRGDTEAFF. The CDR3 coding sequence is TGTGCCAGCAGCTCCTACAGGGGGGACACTGAAGCTTTCTTT.

On this clone: The likely explanation is a read error, given a far larger clone one base away. The gene calls are TRBV29-1 and TRBJ1-1, with D perhaps TRBD1 (6 bases). The CDR3 runs to 13 residues. Germline CDR1 SQVTM, CDR2 ANQGSEA. The CDR3 protein is CSVERDGGTGAFF. CDR3 sequence (DNA): TGCAGCGTTGAAAGGGATGGGGGCACTGGAGCTTTCTTT.

The J gene is TRBJ2-2, the V gene TRBV6-4; 9 bases map to TRBD2. V trimming: 5 bases; J trimming: 5 bases; junction bases outside the gene matches: 9. Germline CDR1 is MRHNA and CDR2 is SNTAGT. The CDR3 runs to 16 residues. The CDR3 is CASSQIAGVETGELFF. The CDR3 DNA follows: TGTGCCAGCAGTCAAATAGCGGGAGTTGAGACCGGGGAGCTGTTTTTT.

Worth noting for this clone: A read error may be the cause here, since a much bigger clone is one base away. CDR3 nucleotides: TGTGCCAGCAGCCCCCACCAAGGGGGGGCGGATACGCAGTATTTT. This encodes CASSPHQGGADTQYF. This chain connects TRBV7-2 to TRBJ2-3, with D tentatively TRBD2 (7 bases). Trimming removed 5 bases at V and 6 bases at J, with 18 bases between. Germline V gene lookup returns CDR1 SGHTA and CDR2 FQGNSA. The CDR3 is 15 residues long.

V is TRBV30 and J is TRBJ2-2; D unclear. Germline V gene data show CDR1 as GTSNPN and CDR2 as SVGIG (reference sequence). Trimming pared 8 bases from V and 4 bases from J, leaving 14 bases between. This CDR3 is 13 amino acids long. CDR3 in DNA: TGTGCCGGTGGTCAAGAGGTCACCGGGGAGCTGTTTTTT. It yields the protein CAGGQEVTGELFF.

This chain's CDR3 is CASSPAGVTHGGQYF. CDR3 in DNA: TGCGCCAGCAGCCCCGCGGGAGTAACCCACGGGGGGCAGTATTTT. V and J are TRBV5-1 and TRBJ2-3; 7 bases are shared with TRBD2. The CDR3 covers 15 residues. V was clipped by 4 bases and J by 11 bases; unmatched bases: 16. Germline CDR1 and CDR2: SGHRS and YFSETQ.

In its sample, this clone was seen many times. The chain's CDR3 is CASSQEVGSAVGYTF. DNA of the CDR3: TGTGCCAGCAGCCAAGAAGTCGGGTCGGCGGTTGGCTACACCTTC. The V call is TRBV14, the J call TRBJ1-2; D ambiguous. Germline assignment: CDR1 SGHDN and CDR2 FVKESK. The CDR3 totals 15 residues. V lost 0 bases to trimming and J lost 7 bases, with 15 bases between them.

This clone was seen a handful of times. The chain uses TRBV11-2 and TRBJ2-5, with D tentatively TRBD1 (6 bases). TRBJ2-7 explains the end of the DNA better; the J call may be wrong. Germline V gene sequence: CDR1 SGHAT, CDR2 FQNNGV. The CDR3 loop spans 12 amino acids. The chain's CDR3 is CASSQGSYEQYF. CDR3 sequence (DNA): TGTGCCAGCAGCCAGGGGTCATACGAGCAGTACTTC.

This clone was detected once. The gene calls are TRBV27 and TRBJ1-2, with 7 bases lining up with TRBD1. V dropped 0 bases and J dropped 8; count of bases not matched to a gene: 3. Germline V lookup: CDR1 MNHEY, CDR2 SMNVEV (reference sequence). The CDR3 has 13 residues. For the CDR3, the DNA is TGTGCCAGCAGTTTATCGATAGGGGGCGGCTACACCTTC. It is translated as CASSLSIGGGYTF.

J is TRBJ2-1 and V is TRBV4-2; D is undetermined. Deletions cut 0 bases from V and 4 bases from J, with 7 bases between. Germline lookup yields CDR1 LGHNA and CDR2 YNFKEQ. The CDR3 has 14 residues. The DNA of the CDR3 is TGTGCCAGCAGCCAAGAGGCCTCATACAATGAGCAGTTCTTC. It is translated as CASSQEASYNEQFF.

There are a few counts of this clone. The chain joins TRBV19 to TRBJ2-5, with TRBD2 identical over 11 bases. Trimming took 7 bases from V and 3 from J; bases not matched to a gene: 1. CDR1 LNHDA and CDR2 SQIVND come from the germline V gene (reference sequence). The CDR3 extends over 13 amino acids. The CDR3 is CASTGLAEETQYF. Here the CDR3 DNA reads TGTGCCAGTACGGGACTAGCGGAAGAGACCCAGTACTTC.

The rearrangement joins TRBV9 to TRBJ2-5; TRBD1 aligns across 9 bases. This CDR3 contains 16 residues. V was clipped by 1 base and J by 5 bases; unmatched bases: 9. CDR1 and CDR2 (germline): SGDLS, YYNGEE. This chain's CDR3 is CASSVQQGAPGETQYF. The CDR3 DNA reads as TGTGCCAGCAGCGTACAACAGGGGGCGCCAGGGGAGACCCAGTACTTC.

This clone occurred once. The chain combines TRBV19 with TRBJ2-1, with 7 bases aligning to TRBD2. The V segment lost 6 bases and the J segment 0 bases; nucleotides outside the gene matches: 5. Germline values: CDR1 LNHDA, CDR2 SQIVND (reference sequence). This CDR3 region has 15 residues. DNA for the CDR3: TGTGCCAGTAGAACCACTAGCGACTCCTACAATGAGCAGTTCTTC. Amino acids: CASRTTSDSYNEQFF. Supplemented by reference TRBV19 and TRBJ2-1, the full variable domain reads DGGITQSPKYLFRKEGQNVTLSCEQNLNHDAMYWYRQDPGQGLRLIYYSQIVNDFQKGDIAEGYSVSREKKESFPLTVTSAQKNPTAFYLCASRTTSDSYNEQFFGPGTRLTVL.

The chain has TRBV5-1 and TRBJ2-5, with D possibly TRBD2 on 6 matching bases. The CDR3 extends over 15 amino acids. The germline V gene encodes CDR1 SGHRS and CDR2 YFSETQ. Trimming shortened V by 2 bases and J by 5 bases, and 16 bases separated the two germline ends. The CDR3 coding sequence is TGCGCCAGCAGCTTTGGGGCGGGGAGAAGGGAGACCCAGTACTTC. This translates into CASSFGAGRRETQYF.

The rearrangement uses TRBV18 and TRBJ2-6, with 8 bases fitting TRBD1. Germline V gene sequence: CDR1 KGHSH, CDR2 LQKENI. The CDR3 covers 18 residues. Germline trimming cut 3 bases from V and 0 bases from J; bases unmatched to any gene: 7. The DNA for the CDR3 is TGTGCCAGCTCACCTCTGCTACAGGGGGTCTCTGGGGCCAACGTCCTGACTTTC. Translating it yields CASSPLLQGVSGANVLTF.

About this clone: Given a far larger clone just one base away, this is likely a sequencing read error. This is likely a read error, given that the CDR3 carries no conserved phenylalanine or tryptophan at its end. The chain couples TRBV11-2 to TRBJ1-1; 8 positions agree with TRBD1. V shed 1 base and J 6 bases; nucleotides not matched to a gene: 4. The germline gives CDR1 SGHAT, CDR2 FQNNGV. The CDR3 extends over 14 amino acids. The CDR3 sequence: CASSLVSQGAEAFL. As DNA, the CDR3 is TGTGCCAGCAGCTTAGTCTCACAGGGGGCTGAAGCTTTCCTT.

This clone occurred many times. The J gene is TRBJ2-1, the V gene TRBV5-1; D is perhaps TRBD2 (5 bases). The CDR3 sequence is 13 residues long. Trimming left V 0 bases short and J 9 bases short, with 10 bases between. Germline V gene lookup returns CDR1 SGHRS and CDR2 YFSETQ. The CDR3 loop reads CASSLVSDSEQFF. The CDR3 nucleotides read TGCGCCAGCAGCTTGGTTAGCGATTCTGAGCAGTTCTTC.

This chain links TRBV7-6 with TRBJ1-4; no clear D gene. The CDR3 contains 13 residues. V shed 1 base and J shed 7 bases, with 7 bases lying between them. The germline CDR1 and CDR2 sequences are SGHVS and FNYEAQ. CDR3 sequence reads: CASSLGLSEKLFF. The CDR3 DNA is TGTGCCAGCAGCTTAGGCCTTAGTGAAAAACTGTTTTTT.